This TCR beta chain was captured by sequencing in a study of CD8 T cells in ankylosing spondylitis. A quantitative 5'-RACE method, one with molecular barcodes, was used to make TCR beta libraries. TCRdb processed the 5' RACE reads anew with MiXCR; each CDR3 protein has one entry. The table lists approximately 250,000 distinct CDR3 sequences, about 10% of them singletons. Points from the study as a whole: In ankylosing spondylitis blood, a motif of roughly 8 highly homologous TCR beta variants appeared characteristic. Researchers reportedly found disease-linked clones significantly enriched in matched ankylosing spondylitis synovial fluid. A CD8+ phenotype characterized the disease-linked clones, which were relatively rare in peripheral blood.

At least ten counts were recorded for this clonotype. The antigen remains unidentified. The CDR3 length is 17 residues. V lost 1 base, J lost 3 bases, and 13 bases stayed unmatched. Germline V gene sequence: CDR1 DFQATT, CDR2 SNEGSKA (reference sequence). This sequence joins TRBV20-1 and TRBJ2-7; 9 nucleotides agree with TRBD2. This TCR was sampled from a male donor with ankylosing spondylitis or in good health (not recorded which). The sample taken for sequencing was blood, either unsorted or a sorted T cell fraction (not recorded which). CDR3 DNA: TGCAGTGCTAGAGGTGGTTTAAAGCGGGGGGAGGACTACGAGCAGTACTTC. It codes for CSARGGLKRGEDYEQYF.